Listed here is a single T cell receptor (beta chain). The CDR3 is 13 amino acids. V lost 2 bases, J lost 12 bases, and 16 bases lay in between. The germline CDR1 and CDR2 sequences are MDHEN and SYDVKM. This entry comes from a study of T cells in Graves' hyperthyroidism and ophthalmopathy. Amplification targeted TCR beta CDR3 regions from RNA transcripts. Carried out on the TCR CDR3, a first-round RT-PCR used the HTBI primer set. MiXCR, run by TCRdb on the multiplex PCR reads, gives a single entry per CDR3 protein. The sample contains approximately 410,000 distinct CDR3 sequences, approximately 15% of which appear only once.

The chain uses TRBV28 and TRBJ2-5; D remains ambiguous. This receptor was obtained from a young woman with Graves' hyperthyroidism. Sample: blood. The CDR3: CASSLPSGRWEYF. CDR3 DNA sequence: TGTGCCAGCAGTTTACCTTCTGGTCGATGGGAGTACTTC.